What follows describes a single T cell receptor (beta chain). Antigen: not known. The germline gives CDR1 MNHNY, CDR2 SVGAGI (reference sequence). The CDR3 extends over 15 amino acids. The ends lost 7 bases at V and 6 bases at J; junction bases unmatched: 11. This sample is part of a study of cytomegalovirus exposure and HLA in healthy donors. Study outcomes and limitations: Altogether, 170 or so TCR beta chains were recorded as cytomegalovirus-associated.

PCR primers comprised 60 Vbeta and 13 Jbeta primers. Sequencing was performed with immunoSEQ multiplex PCR; in TCRdb, only in-frame clones are kept and a portion is missing. The sample lists 150,000 to 200,000 clones; just under 80% were seen once. This clonotype was sampled from a woman aged 50 to 65 in good health and CMV-seropositive. The rearrangement links TRBV6-6 to TRBJ1-3; TRBD1 matches at 8 bases. Sequencing was done on a sample of PBMCs. This chain's CDR3 is CASTLGSRGQNTIYF. CDR3 in DNA: TGTGCCAGCACCCTTGGTAGCAGGGGGCAAAACACCATATATTTT.